Presented here are 26 T cell receptor beta chains from one specimen sequenced in a study of blood T cell repertoires in COVID-19. Clones were sequenced by immunoSEQ multiplex PCR, and TCRdb holds only the in-frame ones, with some missing. The sample holds 80,000 or so clones, about 80% seen once. Sample: peripheral blood. These receptors originate from a woman aged 65 to 85 with acute or convalescent COVID-19.

The chain uses TRBV3-1 (or the pseudogene TRBV3-2) and TRBJ2-2; D may be TRBD2 (6 bases). This CDR3 is built from 15 residues. The V end was cut by 4 bases, the J end by 1 base, with 10 bases between. Germline CDR1 LGHDT, CDR2 YNNKEL (reference sequence). The DNA for the CDR3 is TGTGCCAGCAGCCGGGACGGGGGGAACACCGGGGAGCTGTTTTTT. This translates into CASSRDGGNTGELFF.

The chain recombines TRBV7-8 with TRBJ1-3, with 11 bases fitting TRBD1. With V trimmed by 4 bases and J by 6 bases, 8 bases remained unmatched. Germline V gene lookup returns CDR1 SGHVS and CDR2 FQNEAQ. The CDR3 has 16 amino acids. CDR3 residues: CASSYWTGGVENTIYF. The CDR3 DNA follows: TGTGCCAGCAGCTACTGGACAGGGGGCGTTGAAAACACCATATATTTT.

V is TRBV3-1 (or the pseudogene TRBV3-2) and J is TRBJ1-2; D unclear. CDR3 length equals 13 residues. CDR1 LGHDT and CDR2 YNNKEL come from the germline V gene (reference sequence). V was pared by 0 bases and J by 5 bases, with 7 bases between. DNA for the CDR3: TGTGCCAGCAGCCAAGAAACTGCGTATGGCTACACCTTC. Translating gives CASSQETAYGYTF.

The DNA of the CDR3 is TGCAGCGTTGCCCGGGGAGGTTTTAATGAAGCTTTCTTT. Amino acid sequence: CSVARGGFNEAFF. The chain has TRBV29-1 and TRBJ1-1, with D unresolved. V was shortened by 4 bases and J by 7 bases, with 16 bases between the two germline ends. The CDR3 loop spans 13 amino acids. Germline V gene data show CDR1 as SQVTM and CDR2 as ANQGSEA.

V usage is TRBV5-1 and J usage is TRBJ1-1; 11 bases match TRBD1. Trimming took 4 bases from V and 6 from J; bases not matched to a gene: 5. CDR1 is SGHRS, CDR2 YFSETQ, per germline. The CDR3 extends over 14 amino acids. CDR3 in amino acids: CASSPGQGVAEAFF. CDR3 coding DNA: TGCGCCAGCAGCCCGGGACAGGGGGTTGCTGAAGCTTTCTTT.

This chain connects TRBV12-3 or TRBV12-4 to TRBJ2-5, with D tentatively TRBD2 (5 bases). Trimming left V 3 bases short and J 4 bases short, with 9 bases between. This CDR3 is built from 13 residues. The CDR3 DNA reads TGTGCCAGCAGTTTCGCGGAGGCAGAGACCCAGTACTTC. This translates into CASSFAEAETQYF.

This clone was observed a few times. This rearrangement joins TRBV4-3 to TRBJ1-6; D not certain. The germline V gene encodes CDR1 LGHNA and CDR2 YSLEER. Trimming pared 4 bases from V and 10 bases from J, leaving 20 bases between. This CDR3 contains 16 residues. Here the CDR3 DNA reads TGCGCCAGCAGCCGGAACCAGAGGGTCGAAGGCTCACCCCTCCACTTT. Translated: CASSRNQRVEGSPLHF.

V gene TRBV11-2 combines with J gene TRBJ1-1, with 11 bases fitting TRBD1. This CDR3 region has 16 residues. V dropped 2 bases and J dropped 5; count of bases not matched to a gene: 7. Germline V gene lookup returns CDR1 SGHAT and CDR2 FQNNGV. The CDR3 DNA is TGTGCCAGCAGCTTACTGGACAGGGGGCTCGTGACTGAAGCTTTCTTT. Protein product: CASSLLDRGLVTEAFF.

The chain carries TRBV7-2 and TRBJ1-2; D is perhaps TRBD1 (5 bases). Trimming left V 4 bases short and J 5 bases short, with 17 bases between. From germline, CDR1 is SGHTA and CDR2 FQGNSA. CDR3 length equals 15 residues. DNA for the CDR3: TGTGCCAGCAGCTCCTCCATGACAGTCTCGTATGGCTACACCTTC. The encoded protein is CASSSSMTVSYGYTF.

The V gene is TRBV11-2, the J gene TRBJ1-2, with 9 positions matching TRBD1. Germline CDR1 is SGHAT and CDR2 is FQNNGV. The CDR3 spans 16 residues. The V and J ends lost 4 bases and 4 bases, in that order; junction bases with no gene match: 10. As DNA, the CDR3 is TGTGCCAGCAGCTCGACAACCGGGACAGGGAGCTATGGCTACACCTTC. Amino acids: CASSSTTGTGSYGYTF.

In its sample, this clone was seen a few times. J is TRBJ1-3 and V is TRBV19, with 7 nucleotides matching TRBD1. The germline V gene encodes CDR1 LNHDA and CDR2 SQIVND (reference sequence). The CDR3 contains 15 residues. Trimming removed 3 bases from V and 2 bases from J; junction bases left unmatched: 4. CDR3 sequence: CASSIPGTAGNTIYF. In nucleotides, the CDR3 is TGTGCCAGTAGTATCCCCGGGACAGCTGGAAACACCATATATTTT.

This clone was found a few times. V is TRBV19 and J is TRBJ1-6; D uncertain. Germline assignment: CDR1 LNHDA and CDR2 SQIVND (reference sequence). The CDR3 totals 13 residues. V dropped 6 bases and J dropped 6 bases, with 9 bases sitting between them. CDR3 nucleotides: TGTGCCAGTAGCCCCGCCGGTAATTCACCCCTCCACTTT. Residues: CASSPAGNSPLHF.

This sequence joins TRBV5-8 and TRBJ1-5; TRBD1 aligns across 7 bases. This CDR3 spans 16 amino acids. The V gene end was trimmed by 2 bases and the J gene end by 1 base; junction bases not matched to a gene: 6. Germline V lookup: CDR1 SGHTS, CDR2 YDEGEE. In DNA, the CDR3 is TGTGCCAGCAGCTTTCAGACAGGGACGAGCAATCAGCCCCAGCATTTT. Its translation is CASSFQTGTSNQPQHF.

The chain combines TRBV5-6 with TRBJ1-2; possibly TRBD1 for D (6 bases). Germline V lookup: CDR1 SGHDT, CDR2 YYEEEE. Trimming cost V 2 bases and J 0 bases, with 14 bases left between them. The CDR3 extends over 16 amino acids. CDR3 sequence reads: CASSLYPDRTNYGYTF. In DNA, the CDR3 is TGTGCCAGCAGCTTATACCCCGACAGGACTAACTATGGCTACACCTTC.

The rearrangement links TRBV5-6 to TRBJ1-5; TRBD1 matches 7 bases. The junction had 5 bases not matched to a gene; V was cut back by 2 bases and J by 6 bases. This CDR3 spans 14 amino acids. The V gene's germline CDR1 is SGHDT and CDR2 YYEEEE. The CDR3 reads CASSFSTGSQPQHF. The CDR3 DNA sequence: TGTGCCAGCAGCTTCTCGACAGGGAGTCAGCCCCAGCATTTT.

For the CDR3, the DNA is TGTGCCAGCAGCTCCCGGCAAACAGGGGTGGGCACCGGGGAGCTGTTTTTT. Protein sequence: CASSSRQTGVGTGELFF. The chain couples TRBV7-2 to TRBJ2-2; TRBD1 aligns across 7 bases. The germline CDR1 and CDR2 sequences are SGHTA and FQGNSA. V lost 4 bases, J lost 4 bases, and 12 bases stayed unmatched. The length of the CDR3 is 17 residues.

The chain couples TRBV6-5 to TRBJ1-1, with 10 positions matching TRBD1. The CDR3 is 15 amino acids. V was pared by 8 bases and J by 6 bases, with 12 bases of the junction left unmatched. CDR1 MNHEY and CDR2 SVGAGI come from the germline V gene. Written as DNA, the CDR3 is TGTGCCAGCCACCGGGACAGGGGAGGGAGCGCTGAAGCTTTCTTT. This translates into CASHRDRGGSAEAFF.

The CDR3 sequence is CASSYSAGIYEQYF. The CDR3 nucleotides are TGTGCCAGCAGTTACTCCGCAGGGATTTACGAGCAGTACTTC. This chain links TRBV6-2 or TRBV6-3 with TRBJ2-7, with D perhaps matching TRBD1 (5 bases). V was clipped by 0 bases and J by 4 bases, with 10 bases between them. This CDR3 is built from 14 residues. CDR1 and CDR2 from the germline V gene are MNHEY and SVGEGT.

The J gene is TRBJ2-2, the V gene TRBV18, with 8 bases fitting TRBD2. The trim removed 5 bases at V and 5 bases at J, leaving 10 bases unmatched. Germline CDR1 KGHSH, CDR2 LQKENI. This CDR3 region has 16 residues. CDR3 sequence reads: CASSISGTRDTGELFF. In DNA, the CDR3 is TGTGCCAGCTCAATCTCTGGGACTAGAGATACCGGGGAGCTGTTTTTT. The full variable domain, with the rest looked up from reference TRBV18 and TRBJ2-2, is NAGVMQNPRHLVRRRGQEARLRCSPMKGHSHVYWYRQLPEEGLKFMVYLQKENIIDESGMPKERFSAEFPKEGPSILRIQQVVRGDSAAYFCASSISGTRDTGELFFGEGSRLTVL.

V is TRBV4-3 and J is TRBJ2-3; D call uncertain. Germline loops: CDR1 LGHNA, CDR2 YSLEER. The CDR3 totals 14 residues. Trimming took off 2 bases at V and 0 bases at J, with 6 bases between the two ends. For the CDR3, the DNA is TGCGCCAGCAGCCAAACTGGTAGCACAGATACGCAGTATTTT. The encoded protein is CASSQTGSTDTQYF.

This clone was seen more than once but under ten times. V gene TRBV18 combines with J gene TRBJ2-7; 7 bases fit TRBD1. The CDR3 loop spans 14 amino acids. Germline-derived CDR1 and CDR2 are KGHSH and LQKENI. V shed 1 base and J 4 bases; nucleotides not matched to a gene: 4. The CDR3 DNA reads as TGTGCCAGCTCACCACTCGACAGGGAATACGAGCAGTACTTC. Its translation: CASSPLDREYEQYF.

This sequence joins TRBV3-1 (or the pseudogene TRBV3-2) and TRBJ1-2; 7 nucleotides align to TRBD1. The V gene end was trimmed by 0 bases and the J gene end by 6 bases; junction bases not matched to a gene: 13. The CDR3 has 17 residues. Germline V lookup: CDR1 LGHDT, CDR2 YNNKEL (reference sequence). The CDR3 here is CASSQDPGGLGGDGYTF. The DNA of the CDR3 is TGTGCCAGCAGCCAAGATCCAGGGGGGTTAGGGGGCGATGGCTACACCTTC.

This clone appeared a single time. The chain couples TRBV19 to TRBJ1-2, with D possibly matching TRBD1 (6 bases). Between the trimmed V and J ends, which lost 8 bases and 5 bases, there was a span of 18 bases. Germline V gene lookup returns CDR1 LNHDA and CDR2 SQIVND (reference sequence). The CDR3 extends over 14 amino acids. The CDR3 nucleotides read TGTGCCAGTCGCTACACAGGGCAGGCTTATGGCTACACCTTC. As protein: CASRYTGQAYGYTF.

The genes are TRBV6-2 or TRBV6-3 and TRBJ2-7, with D perhaps matching TRBD1 (5 bases). The V gene lost 5 bases and the J gene lost 7 bases, with 12 bases spanning the gap. CDR1 is MNHEY and CDR2 is SVGEGT in the germline V gene. CDR3 length: 12 residues. The CDR3 nucleotides read TGTGCCAGCAGTCTACAGCAGGGAGAGCAGTACTTC. Protein product: CASSLQQGEQYF.

The V and J genes are TRBV6-1 and TRBJ1-1; TRBD1 matches 8 bases. Germline CDR1 is MNHNS and CDR2 is SASEGT. CDR3 length: 14 amino acids. Trimming at V came to 2 bases and at J to 4 bases, leaving 3 bases not matched to a gene. In nucleotides, the CDR3 is TGTGCCAGCAGTGAATCAGGGGGCATCACTGAAGCTTTCTTT. As protein: CASSESGGITEAFF.

A remark on this clone: Additional DNA sequences in this sample encode the identical CDR3. The chain joins TRBV18 to TRBJ1-2; no reliable D call. From germline, CDR1 is KGHSH and CDR2 LQKENI. The CDR3 consists of 13 residues. Deletions cut 0 bases from V and 3 bases from J, with 5 bases between. DNA of the CDR3: TGTGCCAGCTCACCACCCGGGGACTATGGCTACACCTTC. Protein sequence: CASSPPGDYGYTF.